This TCR beta chain was observed in a study of T cell repertoires in cytomegalovirus infection. About the research overall: Public TCR beta signature analysis indicated the presence of both CMV infection and matching HLA type. The study, taken as a whole, reports: HLA-C-restricted CMV clonotypes gave the most frequent clonotype in two of eight donors. Totalled public TCR beta family frequency picked out people who carried CMV plus the relevant HLA.

This CDR3 has 16 residues. Trimming removed 0 bases at V and 0 bases at J, with 9 bases between. This clonotype was detected a few times. Its antigen is not known. TCRdb re-called the reads with MiXCR, one entry per CDR3 protein. The table includes fewer than 550,000 distinct CDR3 sequences, approximately 10% detected once. What was sequenced was PBMCs. The sequence derives from a human donor in good health (CMV status not recorded). Some clones in this sample may be carry-over from other donors' samples. The chain joins TRBV23-1 to TRBJ2-1; D remains unclear. TRBV23-1 is annotated as an ORF whose role is uncertain. CDR3 loop: CASSQSKTSSYNEQFF. CDR3 nucleotide sequence: TGCGCCAGCAGTCAATCGAAGACAAGCTCCTACAATGAGCAGTTCTTC.